This T cell receptor beta chain derives from a study of graft-versus-host responses after intestinal transplantation. Whole-study context: Every recipient had anti-thymocyte globulin induction and 3 to 4 years of tacrolimus plus steroids.

Data came from immunoSEQ multiplex PCR; TCRdb stores just in-frame clones and leaves some out. The data contain some 85,000 clones, roughly 84% of them singletons. After removal of 1 base from V and 9 bases from J, the junction contained 8 bases not matched to a gene. Germline V lookup: CDR1 SEHNR, CDR2 FQNEAQ (reference sequence). The CDR3 contains 15 residues. Concerning this clone itself: Its target is unknown.

This sequence joins TRBV7-9 and TRBJ2-1, with 8 nucleotides matching TRBD1. The TCR originated in a human donor who was the organ donor for an intestinal transplant. Sample: unstimulated CD8+ T cells sorted from spleen or lymph node cells, taken before transplant. In nucleotides, the CDR3 is TGTGCCAGCAGCTTAGAGTCCAGGGGGCTAGTTGAGCAGTTCTTC. Its translation: CASSLESRGLVEQFF.